What follows are 9 T cell receptor beta chains derived from one specimen sequenced in a study of persistence of HIV-infected CD4 T cells. Anti-CD3/anti-CD28 beads served as a nonspecific positive control stimulus. Responding CD4+ T cells were sorted by upregulation of both CD40 ligand and CD69. The immunoSEQ assay was version 4, run in survey mode. Profiling relied on immunoSEQ multiplex PCR, and the TCRdb table lists in-frame clones only, not all of them. The table includes roughly 41,000 clones, roughly 86% detected once. No antigen has been assigned to these receptors. Sequencing was performed on CD4+ T cells sorted from PBMCs after roughly 20-hour stimulation, taken from a patient who received antiretroviral therapy. All receptors derive from an adult man with HIV who was CMV-seropositive.

V usage is TRBV5-5 and J usage is TRBJ2-7; tentative D call: TRBD2 (6 bases). Per germline, CDR1 SGHKS and CDR2 YYEKEE (reference sequence). Trimming pared 3 bases from V and 0 bases from J, leaving 13 bases between. The CDR3 extends over 15 amino acids. The chain's CDR3 is CASSSGLGTSYEQYF. The CDR3 DNA is TGTGCCAGCAGCTCGGGACTCGGGACCTCCTACGAGCAGTACTTC.

The rearrangement joins TRBV3-1 (or the pseudogene TRBV3-2) to TRBJ1-1, with D hard to call. V dropped 2 bases and J dropped 5 bases, with 9 bases sitting between them. Germline CDR1 reads LGHDT; CDR2 reads YNNKEL (reference sequence). The CDR3 totals 13 residues. The CDR3 DNA is TGTGCCAGCAGCCAAAAGGCGGGAACTGAAGCTTTCTTT. The encoded protein is CASSQKAGTEAFF.

DNA for the CDR3: TGCGCCAGCAGCCTCCGGGATTTGGTGGGAGATACGCAGTATTTT. It translates to CASSLRDLVGDTQYF. The chain couples TRBV5-1 to TRBJ2-3, with D tentatively TRBD2 (5 bases). This CDR3 has 15 residues. Trimming left V 4 bases short and J 5 bases short, with 17 bases between. Germline V gives CDR1 SGHRS, CDR2 YFSETQ.

This chain joins TRBV7-7 and TRBJ2-2; TRBD1 matches at 9 bases. This CDR3 is built from 15 residues. CDR1 is SSHAT and CDR2 is FNYEAQ in the germline V gene (reference sequence). Trimming removed 7 bases from V and 8 bases from J; junction bases left unmatched: 11. CDR3 nucleotide sequence: TGTGCCAGCACCCCCTCTAGGACAGGGGAGGGGGAGCTGTTTTTT. As protein: CASTPSRTGEGELFF.

The chain combines TRBV6-5 with TRBJ1-1; no definite D call. CDR3 length: 13 residues. Between the trimmed V and J ends, which lost 2 bases and 3 bases, there was a span of 7 bases. Germline V CDR1 and CDR2: MNHEY, SVGAGI. The CDR3 sequence is CASSYTRYTEAFF. The CDR3 DNA is TGTGCCAGCAGTTACACGAGGTACACTGAAGCTTTCTTT.

The rearrangement links TRBV6-2 or TRBV6-3 to TRBJ2-3, with D unresolved. Trimming pared 4 bases from V and 5 bases from J, leaving 4 bases between. The CDR3 consists of 11 residues. CDR1 and CDR2 from the germline V gene are MNHEY and SVGEGT. The CDR3: CASSWGDTQYF. For the CDR3, the DNA is TGTGCCAGCAGTTGGGGAGATACGCAGTATTTT.

This clone was found once. The chain joins TRBV6-5 to TRBJ2-7; 9 positions agree with TRBD1. The trim removed 6 bases at V and 3 bases at J, leaving 9 bases unmatched. Looked up from germline, CDR1 is MNHEY and CDR2 is SVGAGI. CDR3 length: 15 residues. CDR3 in amino acids: CASSPGQGSIYEQYF. The CDR3 coding sequence is TGTGCCAGCAGCCCAGGACAGGGGAGTATCTACGAGCAGTACTTC.

The chain joins TRBV3-1 (or the pseudogene TRBV3-2) to TRBJ2-2; 7 bases align to TRBD2. V gave up 4 bases and J gave up 7 bases; unmatched junction bases: 9. The CDR3 consists of 15 residues. Germline V gene lookup returns CDR1 LGHDT and CDR2 YNNKEL (reference sequence). CDR3: CASSLQRLAVGELFF. The CDR3 region has the DNA TGTGCCAGCAGCCTTCAGAGACTAGCTGTCGGGGAGCTGTTTTTT.

This chain connects TRBV12-3 or TRBV12-4 to TRBJ1-3; no firm D call. V was cut by 7 bases and J by 4 bases, with 8 bases left in between. The CDR3 runs to 12 residues. The CDR3 DNA reads as TGTGCCAGCAACCTCTCGGGAAACACCATATATTTT. Amino acid sequence: CASNLSGNTIYF.